This paragraph reports one T cell receptor beta chain. As yet, its antigen is unknown. V gave up 0 bases and J gave up 2 bases, with 20 bases separating them. This CDR3 is 18 amino acids long. Per germline, CDR1 DFQATT and CDR2 SNEGSKA (reference sequence). TCRdb analysed the reads with MiXCR anew, one entry per CDR3 protein. Of about 310,000 distinct CDR3 sequences listed, under 20% were seen once; the top ten hold approximately 12%. The data were obtained in a study of T cell repertoires in cytomegalovirus infection. At the level of the study: Public TCR beta signature analysis indicated the presence of both CMV infection and matching HLA type.

General study points: What dominated the ex vivo response were HLA-C-restricted CMV-specific TCR beta clonotypes. Cumulative public TCR beta family frequency identified carriers of CMV plus the relevant HLA.

The TCR was taken from a human donor in good health (CMV status not recorded). Some clones in this sample may be carry-over from other donors' samples. The V gene is TRBV20-1, the J gene TRBJ1-5; tentatively, D is TRBD1 (5 bases). The specimen was PBMCs. This CDR3 reads CSARENGAFPRGNQPQHF. DNA for the CDR3: TGCAGTGCTAGAGAAAATGGGGCTTTCCCTCGAGGCAATCAGCCCCAGCATTTT.